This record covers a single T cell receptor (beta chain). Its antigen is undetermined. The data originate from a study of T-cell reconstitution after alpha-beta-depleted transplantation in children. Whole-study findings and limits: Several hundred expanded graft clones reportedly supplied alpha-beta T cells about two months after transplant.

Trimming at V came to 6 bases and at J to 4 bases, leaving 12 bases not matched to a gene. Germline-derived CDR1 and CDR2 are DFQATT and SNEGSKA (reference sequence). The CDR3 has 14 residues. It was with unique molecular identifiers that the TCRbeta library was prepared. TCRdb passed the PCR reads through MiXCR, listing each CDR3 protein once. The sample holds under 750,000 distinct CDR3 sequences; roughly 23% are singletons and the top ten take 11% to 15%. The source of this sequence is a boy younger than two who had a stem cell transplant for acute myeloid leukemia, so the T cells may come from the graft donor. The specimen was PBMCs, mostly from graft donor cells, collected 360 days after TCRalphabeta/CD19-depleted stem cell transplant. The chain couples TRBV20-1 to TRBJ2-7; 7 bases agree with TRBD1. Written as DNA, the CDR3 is TGCAGTGCAACATCTGGGACAGAGTTATACGAGCAGTACTTC. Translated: CSATSGTELYEQYF.